This entry concerns a single T cell receptor beta chain. What it binds is not known. The data were taken from a study of cytomegalovirus exposure and HLA in healthy donors. The study's findings and limits: The only immune exposure information that was available was CMV serostatus. It was confirmed in vitro that a few of the CMV-associated chains were specific for CMV antigens. A link between a missense DCLRE1C variant and TCR beta V- and J-gene trimming emerged from a later analysis. As a later analysis revealed, the rate of TCR association differed by HLA locus, with DRB1 most and HLA-C fewest.

Germline-derived CDR1 and CDR2 are LNHDA and SQIVND (reference sequence). J lost 0 bases, V lost 0 bases, and 5 bases had no gene match. The CDR3 length is 17 residues. Use of 60 Vbeta and 13 Jbeta primers characterized the PCR. Sequenced by immunoSEQ multiplex PCR; TCRdb stores in-frame clones only, minus some. This sample's table reports roughly 100,000 clones. The source material was PBMCs. The chain recombines TRBV19 with TRBJ1-3; 7 bases line up with TRBD1. This TCR was sampled from a man aged 50-60 years in good health and CMV-seronegative. The CDR3 is CASSIDQWDSSGNTIYF. CDR3 DNA sequence: TGTGCCAGTAGTATAGATCAGTGGGACAGCTCTGGAAACACCATATATTTT.